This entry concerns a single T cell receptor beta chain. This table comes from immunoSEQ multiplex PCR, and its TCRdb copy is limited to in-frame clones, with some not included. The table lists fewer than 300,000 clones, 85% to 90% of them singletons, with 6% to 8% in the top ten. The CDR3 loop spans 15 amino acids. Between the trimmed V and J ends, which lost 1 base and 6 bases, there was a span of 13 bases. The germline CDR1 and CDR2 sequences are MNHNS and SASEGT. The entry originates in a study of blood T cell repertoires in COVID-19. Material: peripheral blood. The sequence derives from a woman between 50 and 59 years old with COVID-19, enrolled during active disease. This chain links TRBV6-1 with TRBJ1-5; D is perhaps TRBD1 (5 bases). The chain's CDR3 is CASSEGLQGGQPQHF. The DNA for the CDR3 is TGTGCCAGCAGTGAAGGGTTGCAGGGAGGTCAGCCCCAGCATTTT.